This T cell receptor (beta chain) was documented in a study of breast tumors, draining lymph nodes, adjacent tissues. This clonotype was recorded many times. Germline V CDR1 and CDR2: KGHDR, SFDVKD. CDR3 size: 16 residues. Between the trimmed V and J ends, which lost 4 bases and 1 base, there was a span of 15 bases. Breast cancer patients provided tissue from their axillary draining lymph nodes. TCRdb re-called the multiplex PCR reads with MiXCR, one entry per CDR3 protein. Of fewer than 140,000 distinct CDR3 sequences in the sample, around 30% are singletons; the top ten hold approximately 5%. This chain joins TRBV24-1 and TRBJ2-5, with D possibly matching TRBD2 (7 bases). Sequencing used axillary lymph node tissue. This sequence was found in a female donor with breast cancer. Some clones in this sample may be carry-over from other donors' samples. CDR3 sequence (DNA): TGTGCCACCAGTGAGGGAGGGACATGGGGCCAAGAGACCCAGTACTTC. This translates into CATSEGGTWGQETQYF.